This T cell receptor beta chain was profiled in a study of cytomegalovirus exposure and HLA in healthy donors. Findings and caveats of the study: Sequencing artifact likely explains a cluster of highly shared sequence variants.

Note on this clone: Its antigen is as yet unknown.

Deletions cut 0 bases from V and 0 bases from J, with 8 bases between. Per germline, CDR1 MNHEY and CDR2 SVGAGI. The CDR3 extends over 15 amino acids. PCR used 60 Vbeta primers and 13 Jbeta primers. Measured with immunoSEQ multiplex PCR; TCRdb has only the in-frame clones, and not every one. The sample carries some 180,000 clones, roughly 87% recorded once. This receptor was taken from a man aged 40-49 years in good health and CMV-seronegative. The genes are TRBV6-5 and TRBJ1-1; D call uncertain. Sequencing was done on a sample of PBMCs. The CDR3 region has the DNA TGTGCCAGCAGTTACTCGCCGGGTGTGAACACTGAAGCTTTCTTT. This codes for CASSYSPGVNTEAFF.